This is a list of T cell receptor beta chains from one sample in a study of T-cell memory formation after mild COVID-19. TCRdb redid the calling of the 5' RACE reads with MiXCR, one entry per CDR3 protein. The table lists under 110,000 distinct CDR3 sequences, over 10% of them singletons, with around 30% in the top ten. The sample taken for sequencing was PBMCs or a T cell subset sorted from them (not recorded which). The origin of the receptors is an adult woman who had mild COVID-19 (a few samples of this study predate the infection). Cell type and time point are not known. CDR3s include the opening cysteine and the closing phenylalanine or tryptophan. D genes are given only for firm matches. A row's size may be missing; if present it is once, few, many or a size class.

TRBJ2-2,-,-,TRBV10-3,TGTGCCATCAGTGAGTCGATTATGGACACCGGGGAGCTGTTTTTT,CAISESIMDTGELFF
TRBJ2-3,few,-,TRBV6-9,TGTGCCAGACCCCAGGGGGAGGGGACAGATACGCAGTATTTT,CARPQGEGTDTQYF
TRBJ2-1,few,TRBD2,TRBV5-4,TGTGCCAGCCGAGGACTAGCGGGGGTCCGCAATGAGCAGTTCTTC,CASRGLAGVRNEQFF
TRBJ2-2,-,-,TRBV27,TGTGCCAGCAGTCGTTTTCCGAACACCGGGGAGCTGTTTTTT,CASSRFPNTGELFF
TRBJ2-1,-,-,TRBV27,TGTGCCAGCAGGGCGGGCCTAAATGAGCAGTTCTTC,CASRAGLNEQFF
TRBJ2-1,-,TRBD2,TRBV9,TGTGCCAGATCGATCGGACTAGCGGGGATAAGCTCCTACAATGAGCAGTTCTTC,CARSIGLAGISSYNEQFF
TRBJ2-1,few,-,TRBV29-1,TGCAGCGTTGTCGTCCTGATTGCTCCCTACAATGAGCAGTTCTTC,CSVVVLIAPYNEQFF
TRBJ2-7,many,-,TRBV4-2,TGTGCCAGCAGCCACTCTACAGGGTTCTCCTACGAGCAGTACTTC,CASSHSTGFSYEQYF
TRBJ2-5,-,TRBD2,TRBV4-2,TGTGCCAGCAGCCAAGCTGGTCCAGCGGGAGGGCCGTACCAAGAGACCCAGTACTTC,CASSQAGPAGGPYQETQYF
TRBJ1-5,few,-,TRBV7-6,TGTGCCAGCAGCTTAACGGATTTGAATCAGCCCCAGCATTTT,CASSLTDLNQPQHF